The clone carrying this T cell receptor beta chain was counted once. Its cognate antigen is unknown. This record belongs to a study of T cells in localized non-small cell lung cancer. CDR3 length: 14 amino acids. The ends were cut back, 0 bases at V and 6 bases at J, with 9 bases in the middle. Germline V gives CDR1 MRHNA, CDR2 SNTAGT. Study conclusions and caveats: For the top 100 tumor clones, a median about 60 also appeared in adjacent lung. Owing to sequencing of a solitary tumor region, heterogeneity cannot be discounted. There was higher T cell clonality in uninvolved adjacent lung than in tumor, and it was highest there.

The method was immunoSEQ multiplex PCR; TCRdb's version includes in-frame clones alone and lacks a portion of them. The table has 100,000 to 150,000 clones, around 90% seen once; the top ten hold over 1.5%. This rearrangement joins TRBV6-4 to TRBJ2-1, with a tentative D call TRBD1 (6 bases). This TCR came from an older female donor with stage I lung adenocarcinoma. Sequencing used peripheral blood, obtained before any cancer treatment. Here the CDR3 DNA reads TGTGCCAGCAGTGACTCGAGCAGGGGCAATGAGCAGTTCTTC. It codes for CASSDSSRGNEQFF.